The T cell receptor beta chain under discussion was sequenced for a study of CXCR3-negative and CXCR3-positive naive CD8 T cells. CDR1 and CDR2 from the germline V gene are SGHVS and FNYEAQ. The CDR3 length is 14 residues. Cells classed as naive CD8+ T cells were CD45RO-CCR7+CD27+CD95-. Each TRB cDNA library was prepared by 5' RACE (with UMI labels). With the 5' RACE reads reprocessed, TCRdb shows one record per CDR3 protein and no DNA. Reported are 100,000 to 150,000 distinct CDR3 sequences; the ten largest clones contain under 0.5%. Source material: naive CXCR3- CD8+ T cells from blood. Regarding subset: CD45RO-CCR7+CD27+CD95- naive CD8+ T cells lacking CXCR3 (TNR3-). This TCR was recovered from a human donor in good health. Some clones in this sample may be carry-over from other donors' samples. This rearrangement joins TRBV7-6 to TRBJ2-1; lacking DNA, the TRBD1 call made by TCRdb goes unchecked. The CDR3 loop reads CASSRTAGYNEQFF.